The 25 T cell receptor beta chains reported below all come from one sample, sequenced in a study of cytomegalovirus exposure and HLA in healthy donors. Clones were sequenced by immunoSEQ multiplex PCR, and TCRdb holds only the in-frame ones, with some missing. The sample records about 150,000 clones, roughly nine tenths being singletons. Input material: PBMCs. Receptors were obtained from a young woman in good health and CMV-seropositive.

V is TRBV7-9 and J is TRBJ2-5; 12 bases are shared with TRBD2. This CDR3 has 18 residues. The ends lost 2 bases at V and 4 bases at J; junction bases unmatched: 11. CDR1 is SEHNR, CDR2 FQNEAQ, per germline (reference sequence). In DNA form, the CDR3 reads TGTGCCAGCAGCTTAATCCTAGCGGGAGGGCCAGGGGGAGAGACCCAGTACTTC. Encoded protein: CASSLILAGGPGGETQYF.

This chain uses TRBV2 with TRBJ2-7, with D unresolved. The CDR3 consists of 11 residues. Deletions cut 8 bases from V and 4 bases from J, with 9 bases between. CDR1 is SNHLY, CDR2 FYNNEI, per germline. This chain's CDR3 is CASSEIYEQYF. The CDR3 coding sequence is TGTGCCAGCTCGGAGATTTACGAGCAGTACTTC.

The chain carries TRBV5-1 and TRBJ2-7; 7 nucleotides line up with TRBD1. Trimming at V came to 2 bases and at J to 4 bases, leaving 6 bases not matched to a gene. This CDR3 comprises 14 residues. CDR1 SGHRS and CDR2 YFSETQ come from the germline V gene. CDR3 sequence (DNA): TGCGCCAGCAGCTTAGGACAGGCCCCTTACGAGCAGTACTTC. Amino acid sequence: CASSLGQAPYEQYF. The full variable domain, in which reference TRBV5-1 and TRBJ2-7 provide the parts outside the CDR3, is KAGVTQTPRYLIKTRGQQVTLSCSPISGHRSVSWYQQTPGQGLQFLFEYFSETQRNKGNFPGRFSGRQFSNSRSEMNVSTLELGDSALYLCASSLGQAPYEQYFGPGTRLTVT.

The chain recombines TRBV7-3 with TRBJ2-7; the match to TRBD1 covers 8 bases. Germline lookup yields CDR1 SGHTA and CDR2 FQGTGA. The CDR3 sequence is 14 residues long. Losses at the gene ends were 2 bases for V and 6 bases for J; bases not matched to a gene: 6. The CDR3 DNA is TGTGCCAGCAGCTTAGGGACAGGCTTAGGCGAGCAGTACTTC. This encodes CASSLGTGLGEQYF.

This clone turned up a few times. The V and J genes are TRBV7-8 and TRBJ1-4; a weak D match, TRBD1 (6 bases). This CDR3 is 13 amino acids long. Germline CDR1 reads SGHVS; CDR2 reads FQNEAQ. V lost 5 bases and J lost 7, with 11 bases in between. The CDR3 reads CASSPGVGEKLFF. The CDR3, as DNA: TGTGCCAGCAGCCCAGGGGTGGGTGAAAAACTGTTTTTT.

This sequence joins TRBV6-6 and TRBJ1-2, with 7 nucleotides matching TRBD1. CDR1 and CDR2 from the germline V gene are MNHNY and SVGAGI (reference sequence). The ends lost 5 bases at V and 4 bases at J; junction bases unmatched: 10. The CDR3 runs 15 residues. CDR3: CASSQTSGTAYGYTF. In DNA form, the CDR3 reads TGTGCCAGCAGTCAAACCTCCGGGACAGCCTATGGCTACACCTTC.

CDR3 in DNA: TGTGCCAGCTCACCAGGAGCCGGGGGTTTGTATGAAAAACTGTTTTTT. This gives the protein CASSPGAGGLYEKLFF. This chain connects TRBV18 to TRBJ1-4, with D possibly TRBD1 on 5 matching bases. Trimming pared 2 bases from V and 6 bases from J, leaving 16 bases between. Germline loops: CDR1 KGHSH, CDR2 LQKENI. CDR3 length: 16 amino acids.

J is TRBJ2-7 and V is TRBV2, with 8 positions matching TRBD1. V lost 2 bases, J lost 5 bases, and 5 bases stayed unmatched. The CDR3 has 14 amino acids. Germline loops: CDR1 SNHLY, CDR2 FYNNEI. CDR3 DNA sequence: TGTGCCAGCAGTGAATCTTCAGGGGGCCACGAGCAGTACTTC. Amino acid sequence: CASSESSGGHEQYF.

The J gene is TRBJ2-1, the V gene TRBV4-2; TRBD1 might be the D (6 bases). The ends were cut back, 1 base at V and 10 bases at J, with 14 bases in the middle. This CDR3 has 14 residues. Per the germline V gene, CDR1 is LGHNA and CDR2 is YNFKEQ. The CDR3 loop reads CASSQVARGGEQFF. CDR3 in DNA: TGTGCCAGCAGCCAAGTCGCCAGGGGCGGAGAGCAGTTCTTC.

V and J are TRBV5-4 and TRBJ2-1; 7 nucleotides align to TRBD2. Per the germline V gene, CDR1 is SGHNT and CDR2 is YYREEE (reference sequence). V shed 3 bases and J 0 bases; nucleotides not matched to a gene: 3. CDR3 length: 15 residues. CDR3 sequence reads: CASSYGGSSYNEQFF. The CDR3 bases are TGTGCCAGCAGCTACGGCGGGAGCTCCTACAATGAGCAGTTCTTC.

This chain links TRBV30 with TRBJ1-5; 8 bases align to TRBD1. The V segment lost 3 bases and the J segment 6 bases; nucleotides outside the gene matches: 10. Looked up from germline, CDR1 is GTSNPN and CDR2 is SVGIG (reference sequence). The CDR3 runs to 15 residues. The CDR3 sequence: CAWSADRGIGQPQHF. CDR3 coding DNA: TGTGCCTGGAGCGCCGACAGGGGAATAGGTCAGCCCCAGCATTTT.

V is TRBV23-1 and J is TRBJ2-1, with 9 bases identical to TRBD2. TRBV23-1 is placed among ORFs of uncertain function. The CDR3 has 18 residues. After removal of 6 bases from V and 6 bases from J, the junction contained 18 bases not matched to a gene. CDR3 in amino acids: CASRITGRRSGGPNEQFF. CDR3 bases: TGCGCCAGCAGGATTACAGGGCGCCGTAGCGGGGGCCCCAATGAGCAGTTCTTC.

The chain employs TRBV20-1 and TRBJ2-3; D may be TRBD2 (6 bases). The germline V and J ends were trimmed by 7 bases and 6 bases, with 11 bases remaining between them. The CDR3 consists of 11 residues. Germline V CDR1 and CDR2: DFQATT, SNEGSKA (reference sequence). CDR3 in DNA: TGCAGTGGGGAGGTCAGGGATACGCAGTATTTT. Its translation: CSGEVRDTQYF.

The rearrangement joins TRBV7-9 to TRBJ2-7; TRBD2 is a possible D gene (5 bases). Germline-derived CDR1 and CDR2 are SEHNR and FQNEAQ (reference sequence). There are 14 residues in the CDR3. Trimming removed 5 bases at V and 4 bases at J, with 15 bases between. The CDR3 DNA follows: TGTGCCAGCAGCCCCCCCGGGGAGCTTTACGAGCAGTACTTC. It codes for CASSPPGELYEQYF.

The chain carries TRBV5-4 and TRBJ2-2, with 7 bases lining up with TRBD1. The CDR3 runs to 15 residues. With 3 bases clipped from V and 2 bases from J, the junction kept 4 bases outside the gene matches. Germline V gene sequence: CDR1 SGHNT, CDR2 YYREEE (reference sequence). Here the CDR3 DNA reads TGTGCCAGCAGCTGGGGGACAGCTAACACCGGGGAGCTGTTTTTT. Translating it yields CASSWGTANTGELFF.

The chain has TRBV5-5 and TRBJ1-1; 8 positions match TRBD1. J was trimmed by 5 bases and V by 4 bases; bases with no gene match: 10. The CDR3 length is 15 residues. CDR1 is SGHKS, CDR2 YYEKEE, per germline (reference sequence). This CDR3 reads CASSPWTGSGTEAFF. The CDR3 DNA sequence: TGTGCCAGCAGCCCTTGGACAGGGTCGGGAACTGAAGCTTTCTTT.

This chain joins TRBV6-6 and TRBJ2-7; 7 bases agree with TRBD1. With 5 bases clipped from V and 1 base from J, the junction kept 2 bases outside the gene matches. From germline, CDR1 is MNHNY and CDR2 SVGAGI (reference sequence). The CDR3 spans 13 residues. DNA for the CDR3: TGTGCCAGCAGTCGGGACAGATCCTACGAGCAGTACTTC. Protein sequence: CASSRDRSYEQYF.

The V gene is TRBV7-9, the J gene TRBJ2-1; TRBD2 is a possible D gene (6 bases). This CDR3 is 13 amino acids long. Germline V lookup: CDR1 SEHNR, CDR2 FQNEAQ (reference sequence). Trimming removed 5 bases from V and 3 bases from J, with 8 bases in between. Here the CDR3 DNA reads TGTGCCAGCAGCCCCGGGGGCTACAATGAGCAGTTCTTC. This gives the protein CASSPGGYNEQFF. Drawing the rest from reference TRBV7-9 and TRBJ2-1, the complete variable domain is DTGVSQNPRHKITKRGQNVTFRCDPISEHNRLYWYRQTLGQGPEFLTYFQNEAQLEKSRLLSDRFSAERPKGSFSTLEIQRTEQGDSAMYLCASSPGGYNEQFFGPGTRLTVL.

V and J are TRBV2 and TRBJ1-3; weak D call: TRBD1 (5 bases). This CDR3 is built from 16 residues. Germline assignment: CDR1 SNHLY and CDR2 FYNNEI. Trimming removed 4 bases from V and 0 bases from J, with 13 bases in between. The DNA of the CDR3 is TGTGCCAGCAGTGGGAGCGGGGGAAGCTCTGGAAACACCATATATTTT. Amino acid sequence: CASSGSGGSSGNTIYF.

CDR3 DNA: TGTGCCAGCAGTGTTCAGTATAGCAATCAGCCCCAGCATTTT. Its protein is CASSVQYSNQPQHF. This chain links TRBV6-1 with TRBJ1-5; D gene unclear. Trimming removed 4 bases at V and 0 bases at J, with 7 bases between. The germline CDR1 and CDR2 sequences are MNHNS and SASEGT. This CDR3 contains 14 residues.

This clone was seen once. V and J are TRBV6-5 and TRBJ2-7; weak D call: TRBD1 (7 bases). The length of the CDR3 is 15 residues. CDR1 MNHEY and CDR2 SVGAGI come from the germline V gene. Trimming left V 3 bases short and J 0 bases short, with 12 bases between. The CDR3 protein is CASSYVRGASYEQYF. For the CDR3, the DNA is TGTGCCAGCAGTTATGTCAGGGGGGCCTCCTACGAGCAGTACTTC.

The sample holds one count of this clone. Written as DNA, the CDR3 is TGCAGCGGAACGACAGGGGGAGGCTACACCTTC. This sequence encodes CSGTTGGGYTF. J is TRBJ1-2 and V is TRBV29-1; 9 bases align to TRBD1. There are 11 residues in the CDR3. V dropped 7 bases and J dropped 8; count of bases not matched to a gene: 5. Germline CDR1 is SQVTM and CDR2 is ANQGSEA.

The V and J genes are TRBV5-1 and TRBJ1-4, with unresolved D. The CDR3 consists of 15 residues. V was clipped by 4 bases and J by 2 bases, with 12 bases between them. In germline, CDR1 is SGHRS, CDR2 YFSETQ. In nucleotides, the CDR3 is TGCGCCAGCAGCCTGGGTCGAGGGACTAATGAAAAACTGTTTTTT. As protein: CASSLGRGTNEKLFF.

The chain recombines TRBV7-8 with TRBJ2-1, with D possibly TRBD2 on 5 matching bases. There are 16 residues in the CDR3. From germline, CDR1 is SGHVS and CDR2 FQNEAQ. Trimming pared 2 bases from V and 9 bases from J, leaving 20 bases between. CDR3 nucleotides: TGTGCCAGCAGCTTACTAACTCAGAGGGCGCCGGGTGAGCAGTTCTTC. It yields the protein CASSLLTQRAPGEQFF.

The chain links TRBV9 to TRBJ2-1, with 8 nucleotides matching TRBD2. V shed 0 bases, J shed 5 bases, and the junction held 7 bases outside the gene matches. The CDR3 has 16 residues. In germline, CDR1 is SGDLS, CDR2 YYNGEE. The CDR3 reads CASSVVTSGLDNEQFF. The CDR3 nucleotides read TGTGCCAGCAGCGTAGTTACTAGCGGCTTAGACAATGAGCAGTTCTTC. The variable domain in full, completed from reference TRBV9 and TRBJ2-1, reads DSGVTQTPKHLITATGQRVTLRCSPRSGDLSVYWYQQSLDQGLQFLIQYYNGEERAKGNILERFSAQQFPDLHSELNLSSLELGDSALYFCASSVVTSGLDNEQFFGPGTRLTVL.